This T cell receptor (beta chain) was sequenced in a study of cytomegalovirus exposure and HLA in healthy donors. The PCR ran on 60 Vbeta and 13 Jbeta primers. Measured with immunoSEQ multiplex PCR; TCRdb has only the in-frame clones, and not every one. There are roughly 100,000 clones in the sample; roughly 80% occur only once, and approximately 6.9% lies in the top ten. There are a few counts of this clone. Its antigen is undetermined. Points from the study as a whole: Researchers had no immune exposure information except CMV serostatus available. Analysis performed later showed TCR beta chains linked to HLA being more clonally expanded than equally common others.

Unmatched junction bases numbered 9, after V lost 3 bases and J lost 2 bases. Germline values: CDR1 SGHTA, CDR2 FQGNSA. This CDR3 is 17 amino acids long. The source is a man aged 30 to 45 in good health and CMV-seropositive. The sequencing input was PBMCs. This chain joins TRBV7-2 and TRBJ2-7, with TRBD2 identical over 11 bases. The CDR3 bases are TGTGCCAGCAGCTTGGTAGCGGGGGGGCTTACAGCCTACGAGCAGTACTTC. Translation gives CASSLVAGGLTAYEQYF.